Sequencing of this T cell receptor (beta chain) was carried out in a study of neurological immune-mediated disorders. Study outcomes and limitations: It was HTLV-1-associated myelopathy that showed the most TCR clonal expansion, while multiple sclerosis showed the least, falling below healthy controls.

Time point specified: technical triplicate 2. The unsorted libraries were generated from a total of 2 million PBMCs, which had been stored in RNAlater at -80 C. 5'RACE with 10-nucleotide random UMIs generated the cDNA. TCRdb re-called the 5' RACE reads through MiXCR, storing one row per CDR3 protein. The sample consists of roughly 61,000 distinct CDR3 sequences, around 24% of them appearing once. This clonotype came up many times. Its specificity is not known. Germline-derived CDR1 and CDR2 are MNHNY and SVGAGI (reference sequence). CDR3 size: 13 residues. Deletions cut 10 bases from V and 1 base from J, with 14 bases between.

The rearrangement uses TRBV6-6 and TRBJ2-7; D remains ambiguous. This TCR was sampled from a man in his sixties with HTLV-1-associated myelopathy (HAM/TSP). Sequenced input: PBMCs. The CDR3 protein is CATGLVDSYEQYF. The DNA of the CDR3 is TGTGCCACCGGGTTAGTAGATTCCTACGAGCAGTACTTC.